Shown below are 6 T cell receptor beta chains from a single sample sequenced in a study of T cells in Graves' hyperthyroidism and ophthalmopathy (dated by TCRdb to about 2019). Libraries were prepared through multiplex PCR. Reads for this sample came from an Illumina HiSeq 2000. The TCR beta CDR3 regions were amplified from the RNA transcripts. For the first round of RT-PCR on the TCR CDR3, the HTBI primer set was used together with the Qiagen OneStep RT-PCR kit. TCRdb trimmed public reads at Q25 via fastp, called clones via MiXCR and kept in-frame beta chains. Rows merge per CDR3 protein into single entries with the most common DNA and genes. Counted in this sample were some 800,000 distinct CDR3 sequences; approximately 40% of them appeared once. The top ten constitute around 9.3% of the sample. Sequencing was carried out using blood. Receptor source: a man between 18 and 29 years old with Graves' hyperthyroidism.

The chain links TRBV3-1 to TRBJ2-5; tentatively, D is TRBD1 or TRBD2 (6 bases each). The germline CDR1 and CDR2 sequences are LGHDT and YNNKEL (reference sequence). The V end lost 7 bases, the J end lost 4 bases, and 19 bases lay between the germline ends. This CDR3 spans 15 amino acids. The CDR3 here is CASTQWGDIRETQYF. Here the CDR3 DNA reads TGTGCCAGCACCCAGTGGGGGGACATAAGAGAGACCCAGTACTTC.

The chain combines TRBV7-2 with TRBJ1-4; 7 bases are shared with TRBD1. The CDR3 is 16 amino acids. The V gene end was trimmed by 6 bases and the J gene end by 7 bases; junction bases not matched to a gene: 14. Per germline, CDR1 SGHTA and CDR2 FQGNSA. DNA of the CDR3: TGTGCCAGCAGTCCTCAACGTACAGGGGATGGTGAAAAACTGTTTTTT. It codes for CASSPQRTGDGEKLFF. The variable domain in full, with the rest retrieved from reference TRBV7-2 and TRBJ1-4, is GAGVSQSPSNKVTEKGKDVELRCDPISGHTALYWYRQSLGQGLEFLIYFQGNSAPDKSGLPSDRFSAERTGGSVSTLTIQRTQQEDSAVYLCASSPQRTGDGEKLFFGSGTQLSVL.

This clonotype has a count of ten or more. The chain is built from TRBV9 and TRBJ1-2; no reliable D call. The ends were cut back, 4 bases at V and 8 bases at J, with 9 bases in the middle. This CDR3 region has 11 residues. Germline CDR1 and CDR2: SGDLS and YYNGEE. CDR3 bases: TGTGCCAGCAGCTTCCCCGGCGGCTACACCTTC. Residues: CASSFPGGYTF.

This sequence joins TRBV4-1 and TRBJ1-3; unclear D gene. CDR1 MGHRA and CDR2 YSYEKL come from the germline V gene. Between the trimmed V and J ends, which lost 6 bases and 4 bases, there was a span of 13 bases. The CDR3 has 14 amino acids. CDR3 sequence reads: CASSPLDGGNTIYF. In DNA form, the CDR3 reads TGCGCCAGCAGTCCTCTGGACGGCGGAAACACCATATATTTT.

The rearrangement links TRBV7-9 to TRBJ2-7; D is ambiguous. The CDR3 is made up of 9 amino acids. The germline gives CDR1 SEHNR, CDR2 FQNEAQ (reference sequence). CDR3 loop: CASSLGSTV. The CDR3 coding sequence is TGTGCCAGCAGCCTGGGGTCGACAGTC.

This clonotype was counted between two and nine times. This chain joins TRBV7-9 and TRBJ1-1, with D unresolved. The CDR3 sequence is 15 residues long. Germline CDR1 and CDR2: SEHNR and FQNEAQ (reference sequence). V lost 4 bases and J 1 base, leaving 13 bases between the germline ends. Here the CDR3 reads CASSWSSKGNTEAFF. The CDR3 DNA reads as TGTGCCAGCAGCTGGTCTAGTAAGGGGAACACTGAAGCTTTCTTT.